This passage covers 28 T cell receptor beta chains from one sample sequenced in a study of CD8+ T cells in alopecia areata. In each case, RNA was isolated and then reverse transcribed into cDNA as the sequencing template. Sequencing used immunoSEQ multiplex PCR; TCRdb keeps in-frame clones, though not all of them. The profile shows about 76,000 clones, roughly 30% of them singletons. As for treatment: oral pan-JAK inhibitor, 5-10 mg twice daily. The sample in question was CD8+ T cells sorted from blood, obtained at week 4, from a patient treated with tofacitinib. These receptors were obtained from a human donor with alopecia areata.

In this sample, this clone turned up a few times. The V and J genes are TRBV30 and TRBJ2-5; 8 nucleotides align to TRBD1. Germline V gene sequence: CDR1 GTSNPN, CDR2 SVGIG (reference sequence). The CDR3 totals 15 residues. The V and J ends lost 4 bases and 2 bases, in that order; junction bases with no gene match: 9. The CDR3 DNA is TGTGCCTGGACCCTAAGGGGGACAGGTCAAGAGACCCAGTACTTC. It codes for CAWTLRGTGQETQYF. The variable domain in full, with the rest retrieved from reference TRBV30 and TRBJ2-5, is SQTIHQWPATLVQPVGSPLSLECTVEGTSNPNLYWYRQAAGRGLQLLFYSVGIGQISSEVPQNLSASRPQDRQFILSSKKLLLSDSGFYLCAWTLRGTGQETQYFGPGTRLLVL.

The sample holds a few counts of this clone. The V and J genes are TRBV7-9 and TRBJ2-1; the D gene is possibly TRBD1 (5 bases). CDR3 length: 13 amino acids. V gave up 2 bases and J gave up 5 bases, with 7 bases separating them. CDR1 SEHNR and CDR2 FQNEAQ come from the germline V gene (reference sequence). CDR3 bases: TGTGCCAGCAGCTTACCAGGGAACAATGAGCAGTTCTTC. It is translated as CASSLPGNNEQFF.

The chain carries TRBV13 and TRBJ2-6, with D perhaps given as TRBD1 or TRBD2 (5 bases each). Trimming took off 4 bases at V and 1 base at J, with 14 bases between the two ends. The CDR3 consists of 17 residues. Germline V gene data show CDR1 as PRHDT and CDR2 as FYEKMQ (reference sequence). Here the CDR3 reads CASSSLSGPSGANVLTF. In nucleotides, the CDR3 is TGTGCCAGCAGCTCACTCTCGGGGCCATCTGGGGCCAACGTCCTGACTTTC.

This clone was detected a few times. The rearrangement links TRBV18 to TRBJ2-7, with D hard to call. Germline V CDR1 and CDR2: KGHSH, LQKENI. The CDR3 length is 12 residues. Trimming cost V 5 bases and J 3 bases, with 8 bases left between them. CDR3 nucleotides: TGTGCCAGCTCAAGCCTCGACTACGAGCAGTACTTC. Amino acids: CASSSLDYEQYF.

This clone turned up a few times. The chain combines TRBV30 with TRBJ2-7, with D possibly being TRBD2 (5 bases). CDR3 size: 13 residues. V dropped 1 base and J dropped 3 bases, with 10 bases sitting between them. Germline values: CDR1 GTSNPN, CDR2 SVGIG (reference sequence). CDR3 in DNA: TGTGCCTGGAGTGAGCCTAGCTACTACGAGCAGTACTTC. Translating gives CAWSEPSYYEQYF.

The CDR3 loop is CASCSNRDREETQYF. As DNA, the CDR3 is TGTGCCAGCTGCTCAAACCGGGACAGGGAAGAGACCCAGTACTTC. V gene TRBV7-2 combines with J gene TRBJ2-5; 9 nucleotides align to TRBD1. This CDR3 has 15 residues. The V and J ends lost 8 bases and 3 bases, in that order; junction bases with no gene match: 10. CDR1 is SGHTA, CDR2 FQGNSA, per germline.

V and J are TRBV5-1 and TRBJ2-1; D is ambiguous. The CDR3 contains 11 residues. The germline V gene encodes CDR1 SGHRS and CDR2 YFSETQ. V lost 5 bases, J lost 7 bases, and 7 bases lay in between. Written as DNA, the CDR3 is TGCGCCAGCAGGTGGGGTAATGAGCAGTTCTTC. Protein product: CASRWGNEQFF. Full variable domain (remainder filled in from reference TRBV5-1 and TRBJ2-1): KAGVTQTPRYLIKTRGQQVTLSCSPISGHRSVSWYQQTPGQGLQFLFEYFSETQRNKGNFPGRFSGRQFSNSRSEMNVSTLELGDSALYLCASRWGNEQFFGPGTRLTVL.

The genes are TRBV27 and TRBJ1-1; D gene unclear. Germline V gene lookup returns CDR1 MNHEY and CDR2 SMNVEV (reference sequence). CDR3 length: 12 amino acids. V was pared by 8 bases and J by 0 bases, with 7 bases between. CDR3: CASGRLNTEAFF. The CDR3 bases are TGTGCCAGCGGCAGACTGAACACTGAAGCTTTCTTT.

There are a few counts of this clone. V usage is TRBV7-8 and J usage is TRBJ2-1; 8 bases are a match to TRBD2. Germline CDR1 reads SGHVS; CDR2 reads FQNEAQ. V shed 1 base, J shed 0 bases, and the junction held 2 bases outside the gene matches. This CDR3 contains 16 residues. The CDR3 region is CASSLEAGGSYNEQFF. Here the CDR3 DNA reads TGTGCCAGCAGCTTAGAGGCGGGAGGCTCCTACAATGAGCAGTTCTTC.

The V gene is TRBV29-1, the J gene TRBJ2-7; 10 nucleotides agree with TRBD2. The CDR3 length is 14 residues. Germline CDR1 SQVTM, CDR2 ANQGSEA. V dropped 3 bases and J dropped 3; count of bases not matched to a gene: 5. CDR3 sequence reads: CSVEQREGSYEQYF. The CDR3, as DNA: TGCAGCGTTGAGCAGCGGGAGGGAAGCTACGAGCAGTACTTC.

J is TRBJ2-1 and V is TRBV29-1; 12 bases align to TRBD1. The J segment lost 10 bases and the V segment lost 5 bases, leaving 6 bases of the junction unmatched. The germline gives CDR1 SQVTM, CDR2 ANQGSEA. The CDR3 extends over 13 amino acids. As DNA, the CDR3 is TGCAGCGTTTGGGGACAGGGGGCCGGGGAGCAGTTCTTC. Its protein is CSVWGQGAGEQFF.

The chain is built from TRBV5-1 and TRBJ2-2, with D possibly called TRBD1 or TRBD2 (5 bases each). Per germline, CDR1 SGHRS and CDR2 YFSETQ. This CDR3 is 17 amino acids long. V lost 4 bases and J lost 1, with 17 bases in between. CDR3: CASSLPPGTLNTGELFF. CDR3 sequence (DNA): TGCGCCAGCAGCCTCCCCCCCGGGACCCTGAACACCGGGGAGCTGTTTTTT.

This clone was counted between two and nine times. The chain has TRBV6-5 and TRBJ2-7; the D call may be TRBD1 or TRBD2 (5 bases each). V dropped 6 bases and J dropped 2 bases, with 14 bases sitting between them. The CDR3 contains 14 residues. Per germline, CDR1 MNHEY and CDR2 SVGAGI. CDR3 sequence reads: CASREDKGPYEQYF. CDR3 nucleotide sequence: TGTGCCAGCAGGGAAGATAAGGGACCCTACGAGCAGTACTTC.

The chain's CDR3 is CSSRHNEQFF. CDR3 in DNA: TGCAGCAGCCGGCACAATGAGCAGTTCTTC. V is TRBV29-1 and J is TRBJ2-1, with D unresolved. CDR1 SQVTM and CDR2 ANQGSEA come from the germline V gene. The CDR3 is 10 amino acids. V dropped 8 bases and J dropped 5 bases, with 7 bases sitting between them.

In this sample, this clone turned up a few times. This rearrangement joins TRBV30 to TRBJ2-5; D may be TRBD2 (6 bases). Germline V gives CDR1 GTSNPN, CDR2 SVGIG (reference sequence). The CDR3 has 15 amino acids. V lost 2 bases to trimming and J lost 5 bases, with 18 bases between them. Here the CDR3 DNA reads TGTGCCTGGAGTCCCCGGAGGGAAGGGTGGGAGACCCAGTACTTC. Translating gives CAWSPRREGWETQYF.

The genes are TRBV29-1 and TRBJ2-7; D possibly corresponds to TRBD2 (5 bases). Germline values: CDR1 SQVTM, CDR2 ANQGSEA. V lost 7 bases, J lost 7 bases, and 23 bases lay in between. The CDR3 consists of 14 residues. The CDR3 here is CSARQGGAGEEQYF. CDR3 nucleotides: TGCAGCGCCCGACAAGGTGGTGCGGGTGAAGAGCAGTACTTC.

In this sample, this clone turned up a few times. This chain uses TRBV2 with TRBJ2-2; 8 positions agree with TRBD2. The germline CDR1 and CDR2 sequences are SNHLY and FYNNEI. The CDR3 runs 14 residues. The ends lost 5 bases at V and 10 bases at J; junction bases unmatched: 9. CDR3 residues: CASSPGLAPKELFF. The CDR3 DNA reads TGTGCCAGCAGTCCCGGACTAGCTCCCAAGGAGCTGTTTTTT.

This clone was detected many times. The chain employs TRBV11-2 and TRBJ2-7, with 9 bases fitting TRBD1. Germline-derived CDR1 and CDR2 are SGHAT and FQNNGV. V lost 7 bases to trimming and J lost 1 base; unmatched junction nucleotides: 11. The CDR3 is 16 residues long. The CDR3 DNA follows: TGTGCCAGCACCAACAGGGGGCGGGAGCCTTCCTACGAGCAGTACTTC. Protein sequence: CASTNRGREPSYEQYF.

In this sample, this clone turned up many times. The chain has TRBV7-8 and TRBJ2-3; no firm D call. Germline V lookup: CDR1 SGHVS, CDR2 FQNEAQ. Trimming shortened V by 5 bases and J by 2 bases, and 11 bases separated the two germline ends. The CDR3 consists of 14 residues. CDR3 nucleotides: TGTGCCAGCAGCATCTGGATCTCCACAGATACGCAGTATTTT. Residues: CASSIWISTDTQYF.

The V gene is TRBV2, the J gene TRBJ1-1; D gene ambiguous. Germline assignment: CDR1 SNHLY and CDR2 FYNNEI. The CDR3 sequence is 14 residues long. V was clipped by 4 bases and J by 7 bases, with 16 bases between them. The CDR3: CASSAGGSQGEAFF. The CDR3 DNA is TGTGCCAGCAGTGCGGGCGGGAGCCAAGGTGAAGCTTTCTTT.

This chain uses TRBV29-1 with TRBJ2-2; 14 positions match TRBD2. This CDR3 has 15 residues. In germline, CDR1 is SQVTM, CDR2 ANQGSEA. V lost 6 bases to trimming and J lost 6 bases; unmatched junction nucleotides: 6. The CDR3 protein is CSVLTSGREAGELFF. DNA of the CDR3: TGCAGCGTGCTGACTAGCGGGAGGGAAGCCGGGGAGCTGTTTTTT.

The J gene is TRBJ1-5, the V gene TRBV23-1; possibly TRBD1 for D (6 bases). TRBV23-1 is an open reading frame, and its role is uncertain. The CDR3 sequence is 14 residues long. The V gene lost 10 bases and the J gene lost 7 bases, with 20 bases spanning the gap. The DNA of the CDR3 is TGCGCCATCACATGGGACATTTTTGGGCAGCCCCAGCATTTT. Encoded protein: CAITWDIFGQPQHF.

The chain recombines TRBV27 with TRBJ2-1, with 11 bases that match TRBD2. This CDR3 has 17 residues. From germline, CDR1 is MNHEY and CDR2 SMNVEV (reference sequence). The V gene end was trimmed by 0 bases and the J gene end by 4 bases; junction bases not matched to a gene: 5. CDR3 coding DNA: TGTGCCAGCAGTTTATCGGCAGGGACTAGCGGATACAATGAGCAGTTCTTC. Translating it yields CASSLSAGTSGYNEQFF.

This rearrangement joins TRBV29-1 to TRBJ2-1; tentatively, D is TRBD1 or TRBD2 (7 bases each). Germline assignment: CDR1 SQVTM and CDR2 ANQGSEA. This CDR3 is built from 12 residues. Trimming stripped 6 bases from V and 8 bases from J, with 14 bases between. In DNA, the CDR3 is TGCAGCGTCCTACAGGGGAGGGATGAGCAGTTCTTC. Residues: CSVLQGRDEQFF.

There are a few counts of this clone. The chain is built from TRBV4-1 and TRBJ2-7; 9 bases agree with TRBD1. This CDR3 comprises 15 residues. CDR1 is MGHRA and CDR2 is YSYEKL in the germline V gene. Trimming cost V 5 bases and J 5 bases; bases outside gene matches: 10. The CDR3 DNA follows: TGCGCCAGCAGCTCACAACAGGGGGCTGAGGACGAGCAGTACTTC. It yields the protein CASSSQQGAEDEQYF.

The table lists this clone with a few counts. This chain links TRBV29-1 with TRBJ2-1; 8 bases map to TRBD2. V lost 0 bases and J lost 9; bases outside the gene matches: 7. The CDR3 contains 14 residues. The germline V gene encodes CDR1 SQVTM and CDR2 ANQGSEA. CDR3 residues: CSVEDGTRSSEQFF. In DNA form, the CDR3 reads TGCAGCGTTGAAGATGGGACTAGGTCGTCTGAGCAGTTCTTC.

The gene calls are TRBV29-1 and TRBJ2-5; D gene uncertain. CDR1 is SQVTM, CDR2 ANQGSEA, per germline. Trimming cost V 3 bases and J 3 bases, with 8 bases left between them. The CDR3 contains 12 residues. The CDR3 DNA is TGCAGCGTTGAGCCAGGCGAAGAGACCCAGTACTTC. Translated, it gives CSVEPGEETQYF.

This clone was recorded a few times. The CDR3 loop reads CASSTEGVTEAFF. The CDR3 coding sequence is TGTGCCAGTAGTACCGAGGGGGTAACTGAAGCTTTCTTT. This chain uses TRBV19 with TRBJ1-1, with a possible D match to TRBD1 (6 bases). Between the trimmed V and J ends, which lost 4 bases and 5 bases, there was a span of 11 bases. The CDR3 spans 13 residues. CDR1 LNHDA and CDR2 SQIVND come from the germline V gene (reference sequence).